This T cell receptor beta chain was identified in a study of T cell repertoires in cytomegalovirus infection. Study-level results: Clonotype analysis showed dominance of the ex vivo response by HLA-C-restricted CMV-specific TCR beta clonotypes. Identification of carriers of CMV plus the relevant HLA was performed using cumulative public TCR beta family frequency.

TCRdb processed the reads anew with MiXCR; each CDR3 protein has one entry. The sample records more than 250,000 distinct CDR3 sequences, 20% to 30% being singletons. The length of the CDR3 is 17 residues. V lost 2 bases and J lost 2; bases outside the gene matches: 7. From germline, CDR1 is SGHTA and CDR2 FQGNSA. This clonotype was seen repeatedly, ten times or more. What it binds is not known. Material: cultured PBMCs, obtained from culture after CMV antigen stimulation. This clonotype was sampled from a human donor in good health (CMV status not recorded). Some clones in this sample may be carry-over from other donors' samples. V is TRBV7-2 and J is TRBJ2-1, with 9 bases lining up with TRBD2. The CDR3 spells CASSLYSSGIPYNEQFF. The CDR3 DNA follows: TGTGCCAGCAGCTTATATTCTAGCGGGATCCCCTACAATGAGCAGTTCTTC.